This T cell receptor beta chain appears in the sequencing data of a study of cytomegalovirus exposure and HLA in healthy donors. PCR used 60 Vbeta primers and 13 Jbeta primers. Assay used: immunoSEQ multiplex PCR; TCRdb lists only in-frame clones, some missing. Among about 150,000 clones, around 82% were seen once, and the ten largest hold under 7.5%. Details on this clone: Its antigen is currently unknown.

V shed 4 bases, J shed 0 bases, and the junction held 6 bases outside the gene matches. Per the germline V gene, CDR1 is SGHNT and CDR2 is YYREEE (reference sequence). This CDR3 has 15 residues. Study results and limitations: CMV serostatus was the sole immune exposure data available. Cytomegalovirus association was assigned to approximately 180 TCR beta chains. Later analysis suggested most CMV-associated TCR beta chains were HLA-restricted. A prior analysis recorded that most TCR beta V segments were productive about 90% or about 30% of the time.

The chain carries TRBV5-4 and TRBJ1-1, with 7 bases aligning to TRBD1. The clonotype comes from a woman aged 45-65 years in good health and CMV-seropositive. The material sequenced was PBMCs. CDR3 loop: CASSRNRGLNTEAFF. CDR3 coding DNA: TGTGCCAGCAGCCGGAACAGGGGACTGAACACTGAAGCTTTCTTT.